A single sample gave rise to the 28 T cell receptor beta chains below, sequenced in a study of T-cell reconstitution after alpha-beta-depleted transplantation in children. Preparation of the TCRbeta library was carried out with unique molecular identifiers. From the PCR reads, TCRdb called clonotypes with MiXCR, one entry per CDR3 protein. The sample includes 600,000 or so distinct CDR3 sequences, 20% to 25% of them seen just once. The input for sequencing was PBMCs, mostly from graft donor cells, taken 360 days after TCRalphabeta/CD19-depleted stem cell transplant. The receptors originated from a boy under two years old who had a stem cell transplant for acute myeloid leukemia, so the T cells may come from the graft donor.

The chain links TRBV7-9 to TRBJ2-3; D may be TRBD1 (5 bases). This CDR3 comprises 16 residues. Germline V gene lookup returns CDR1 SEHNR and CDR2 FQNEAQ (reference sequence). V was pared by 4 bases and J by 8 bases, with 22 bases between. The CDR3 spells CASSSSTVGGVGTQYF. In DNA form, the CDR3 reads TGTGCCAGCAGCTCCTCGACAGTGGGTGGTGTGGGTACGCAGTATTTT.

In this sample, this clonotype turned up many times. The rearrangement joins TRBV10-3 to TRBJ2-7, with 9 bases lining up with TRBD1. V lost 2 bases, J lost 0 bases, and 11 bases stayed unmatched. Germline CDR1 reads ENHRY; CDR2 reads SYGVKD. The CDR3 has 18 amino acids. The DNA of the CDR3 is TGTGCCATCAGTGAGACCATACAGGGGGCTTCGGGCTCCTACGAGCAGTACGTC. This gives the protein CAISETIQGASGSYEQYV.

V is TRBV28 and J is TRBJ2-5, with unresolved D. Germline assignment: CDR1 MDHEN and CDR2 SYDVKM. This CDR3 has 12 amino acids. V lost 5 bases, J lost 1 base, and 5 bases lay in between. The CDR3 nucleotides are TGTGCCAGCAGTATACCCCAAGAGACCCAGTACTTC. Encoded protein: CASSIPQETQYF. Based on the CDR3 plus reference TRBV28 and TRBJ2-5, the full variable domain is DVKVTQSSRYLVKRTGEKVFLECVQDMDHENMFWYRQDPGLGLRLIYFSYDVKMKEKGDIPEGYSVSREKKERFSLILESASTNQTSMYLCASSIPQETQYFGPGTRLLVL.

The V gene is TRBV4-3, the J gene TRBJ2-7; possible D gene TRBD2, 7 bases. This CDR3 has 14 amino acids. Germline V gives CDR1 LGHNA, CDR2 YSLEER. V gave up 1 base and J gave up 4 bases, with 11 bases separating them. The CDR3 nucleotides read TGCGCCAGCAGCCAAGGAGGGGGGGTTTACGAGCAGTACTTC. Amino acid sequence: CASSQGGGVYEQYF.

This clonotype was counted only a few times. CDR3 region: CASSPLVTGELFF. CDR3 sequence (DNA): TGTGCCAGCAGCCCATTGGTCACCGGGGAGCTGTTTTTT. The gene calls are TRBV6-1 and TRBJ2-2; D call uncertain. Germline lookup yields CDR1 MNHNS and CDR2 SASEGT. Between the trimmed V and J ends, which lost 6 bases and 4 bases, there was a span of 9 bases. The CDR3 has 13 amino acids.

As for this clonotype: A read error is possible here, since a much larger clone lies one base away. The J gene is TRBJ2-3, the V gene TRBV7-2; D unresolved. V was shortened by 5 bases and J by 0 bases, with 6 bases between the two germline ends. This CDR3 spans 13 amino acids. Germline V gene sequence: CDR1 SGHTA, CDR2 FQGNSA. The CDR3 DNA is TGTGCCAGCAGCGCACCTAGCACAGATACGCAGTATTTT. Its protein is CASSAPSTDTQYF.

This clonotype appeared a few times. The gene calls are TRBV20-1 and TRBJ2-1, with D perhaps matching TRBD2 (5 bases). CDR1 DFQATT and CDR2 SNEGSKA come from the germline V gene (reference sequence). The length of the CDR3 is 16 residues. Trimming pared 0 bases from V and 7 bases from J, leaving 19 bases between. CDR3 nucleotides: TGCAGTGCTAGAGATCTTAGTAGCGCCTCCCGAAATGAGCAGTTCTTC. As protein: CSARDLSSASRNEQFF.

In nucleotides, the CDR3 is TGTGCCAGCAGCTTCCTTTTAAGGGGGGGCCTTAGCACAGATACGCAGTATTTT. As protein: CASSFLLRGGLSTDTQYF. The rearrangement links TRBV5-5 to TRBJ2-3; the D gene is possibly TRBD2 (7 bases). The V gene lost 2 bases and the J gene lost 0 bases, with 19 bases spanning the gap. This CDR3 has 18 residues. The germline gives CDR1 SGHKS, CDR2 YYEKEE (reference sequence).

This sequence joins TRBV6-1 and TRBJ2-2; D is tentatively TRBD1 or TRBD2 (5 bases each). The CDR3 has 16 amino acids. CDR1 and CDR2 (germline): MNHNS, SASEGT. The germline V and J ends were trimmed by 6 bases and 1 base, with 15 bases remaining between them. CDR3 region: CASRISGAQNTGELFF. The CDR3 coding sequence is TGTGCCAGCAGGATTTCCGGGGCACAGAACACCGGGGAGCTGTTTTTT.

The V call is TRBV20-1, the J call TRBJ2-7; 10 positions agree with TRBD1. The germline gives CDR1 DFQATT, CDR2 SNEGSKA (reference sequence). The V gene end was trimmed by 6 bases and the J gene end by 5 bases; junction bases not matched to a gene: 7. This CDR3 has 13 residues. DNA for the CDR3: TGCAGTGCGCAGGGACAGGGGTGGGACGAGCAGTACTTC. Protein sequence: CSAQGQGWDEQYF.

The V and J genes are TRBV6-2 or TRBV6-3 and TRBJ2-2, with D maybe TRBD2 (5 bases). The length of the CDR3 is 12 residues. V was cut by 7 bases and J by 7 bases, with 10 bases left in between. From germline, CDR1 is MNHEY and CDR2 SVGEGT. CDR3 bases: TGTGCCAGCAAGGAGGTCGGCGGGGAGCTGTTTTTT. Its translation: CASKEVGGELFF.

At least ten counts were recorded for this clonotype. The chain employs TRBV28 and TRBJ1-1, with TRBD1 as a possible D gene (5 bases). The CDR3 is made up of 17 amino acids. Germline CDR1 is MDHEN and CDR2 is SYDVKM. V lost 2 bases and J 1 base, leaving 17 bases between the germline ends. The CDR3 sequence: CASSLTPGSNENTEAFF. In DNA, the CDR3 is TGTGCCAGCAGTTTAACCCCAGGGAGTAACGAGAACACTGAAGCTTTCTTT.

This clonotype was detected ten times or more. The J gene is TRBJ1-1, the V gene TRBV7-9, with no clear D. Germline V gene sequence: CDR1 SEHNR, CDR2 FQNEAQ (reference sequence). This CDR3 spans 11 amino acids. The V end lost 7 bases, the J end lost 10 bases, and 13 bases lay between the germline ends. The chain's CDR3 is CASTATGGAFF. The CDR3 DNA follows: TGTGCCAGCACCGCCACTGGAGGAGCTTTCTTT.

This clonotype appeared many times. V and J are TRBV4-1 and TRBJ1-4; D is perhaps TRBD1 (5 bases). CDR1 MGHRA and CDR2 YSYEKL come from the germline V gene. This CDR3 spans 15 amino acids. Trimming shortened V by 7 bases and J by 7 bases, and 19 bases separated the two germline ends. The CDR3: CASTRRQGLGEKLFF. DNA for the CDR3: TGCGCCAGCACCCGGCGGCAGGGTTTGGGTGAAAAACTGTTTTTT.

The chain couples TRBV12-3 or TRBV12-4 to TRBJ1-1; maybe TRBD1 (6 bases). CDR3 length: 12 residues. V was shortened by 3 bases and J by 11 bases, with 13 bases between the two germline ends. The CDR3 nucleotides are TGTGCCAGCAGTTTCTGGGGGCAGATGGCTTTCTTT. Protein product: CASSFWGQMAFF.

Remarks on this clonotype: Because it lacks the conserved phenylalanine or tryptophan at the end, this CDR3 is likely a read error. The rearrangement uses TRBV9 and TRBJ1-6, with D unclear. The V end lost 0 bases, the J end lost 9 bases, and 13 bases lay between the germline ends. Germline CDR1 reads SGDLS; CDR2 reads YYNGEE. CDR3 length: 15 amino acids. For the CDR3, the DNA is TGTGCCAGCAGCGTAGATCGGCTATCAGGTTCACCCCTCCACTCT. It codes for CASSVDRLSGSPLHS.

V usage is TRBV9 and J usage is TRBJ1-2; D ambiguous. The CDR3 sequence is 16 residues long. Germline CDR1 reads SGDLS; CDR2 reads YYNGEE. The V end lost 0 bases, the J end lost 4 bases, and 16 bases lay between the germline ends. CDR3 bases: TGTGCCAGCAGCGTAGACCCGATGGCTACCTCCTATGGCTACACCTTC. This gives the protein CASSVDPMATSYGYTF.

Regarding this clonotype: A much larger clone is a single base away; this may be a read error. The chain is built from TRBV28 and TRBJ1-1; 7 bases align to TRBD1. The CDR3 has 13 amino acids. Unmatched junction bases numbered 4, after V lost 6 bases and J lost 3 bases. The germline V gene has CDR1 MDHEN and CDR2 SYDVKM. As DNA, the CDR3 is TGTGCCAGCAGCGACACAGGGGACACTGAAGCTTTCTTT. It codes for CASSDTGDTEAFF.

The genes are TRBV2 and TRBJ2-7; 7 bases line up with TRBD1. The germline CDR1 and CDR2 sequences are SNHLY and FYNNEI. The CDR3 sequence is 14 residues long. With 4 bases clipped from V and 4 bases from J, the junction kept 7 bases outside the gene matches. CDR3 in amino acids: CASSAGTDLYEQYV. CDR3 in DNA: TGTGCCAGCAGTGCCGGGACAGACCTTTACGAGCAGTACGTC.

This clonotype was seen more than once but under ten times. The J gene is TRBJ2-1, the V gene TRBV24-1, with 10 positions matching TRBD1. This CDR3 spans 15 amino acids. With V trimmed by 4 bases and J by 8 bases, 7 bases remained unmatched. CDR1 and CDR2 (germline): KGHDR, SFDVKD. In DNA form, the CDR3 reads TGTGCCACCAGTGAGCGGACAGGGGGTAACGATGAGCAGTTCTTC. Amino acid sequence: CATSERTGGNDEQFF.

The table lists this clonotype with a count of one. The V and J genes are TRBV19 and TRBJ2-6; 8 bases line up with TRBD1. The CDR3 has 14 amino acids. The V gene's germline CDR1 is LNHDA and CDR2 SQIVND (reference sequence). The J segment lost 4 bases and the V segment lost 10 bases, leaving 6 bases of the junction unmatched. The CDR3 DNA follows: TGTGCCACTAACAGGGGGACCGGGGCCAACGTCCTGACTTTC. Amino acid sequence: CATNRGTGANVLTF.

V is TRBV10-2 and J is TRBJ1-5; D possibly corresponds to TRBD1 (5 bases). The CDR3 sequence is 12 residues long. Trimming took off 8 bases at V and 7 bases at J, with 12 bases between the two ends. The V gene's germline CDR1 is WSHSY and CDR2 SAAADI. Here the CDR3 DNA reads TGCGCCAGCGGGGGGGTGCGGCAGCCCCAGCATTTT. It specifies CASGGVRQPQHF.

This clonotype was recorded at least ten times. The chain has TRBV4-3 and TRBJ2-2, with unresolved D. V lost 3 bases to trimming and J lost 3 bases, with 8 bases between them. CDR3 length equals 14 residues. The germline V gene encodes CDR1 LGHNA and CDR2 YSLEER. The CDR3 DNA reads as TGCGCCAGCAGCCAGGTTGATGACACCGGGGAGCTGTTTTTT. Translated, it gives CASSQVDDTGELFF.

Many counts were recorded for this clonotype. The rearrangement links TRBV12-3 or TRBV12-4 to TRBJ2-7; TRBD1 matches 7 bases. V was pared by 4 bases and J by 3 bases, with 3 bases of the junction left unmatched. The CDR3 totals 13 residues. CDR3 sequence: CASSSRQGYEQYV. The DNA for the CDR3 is TGTGCCAGCAGTTCCCGACAGGGCTACGAGCAGTACGTC.

This sequence joins TRBV7-9 and TRBJ2-5; D is unresolved. The CDR3 runs to 14 residues. Germline loops: CDR1 SEHNR, CDR2 FQNEAQ (reference sequence). V was pared by 2 bases and J by 5 bases, with 12 bases between. As DNA, the CDR3 is TGTGCCAGCAGCTTAATGAGCCGAGGCGAGACCCAGTACTTC. Its translation: CASSLMSRGETQYF.

This clonotype has ten or more counts. The V call is TRBV6-2 or TRBV6-3, the J call TRBJ2-6; no definite D call. Germline V gene sequence: CDR1 MNHEY, CDR2 SVGEGT. Trimming stripped 8 bases from V and 0 bases from J, with 8 bases between. This CDR3 region has 14 residues. The CDR3 sequence: CASSDVSGANVLTF. CDR3 in DNA: TGTGCCAGCTCGGACGTCTCTGGGGCCAACGTCCTGACTTTC.

The rearrangement uses TRBV27 and TRBJ1-2, with TRBD1 identical over 9 bases. V trimming: 6 bases; J trimming: 2 bases; junction bases outside the gene matches: 10. The germline V gene encodes CDR1 MNHEY and CDR2 SMNVEV (reference sequence). This CDR3 is 16 amino acids long. For the CDR3, the DNA is TGTGCCAGCAGGAGGCAGTGGGACAGGGCGAACTATGGCTACACCTTC. It is translated as CASRRQWDRANYGYTF.

This clonotype was picked up a small number of times. The J gene is TRBJ1-4, the V gene TRBV4-3, with D uncertain. Per germline, CDR1 LGHNA and CDR2 YSLEER. V gave up 0 bases and J gave up 5 bases, with 7 bases separating them. The CDR3 length is 14 residues. CDR3 nucleotides: TGCGCCAGCAGCCAAGACTTGACCAATGAAAAACTGTTTTTT. Amino acid sequence: CASSQDLTNEKLFF.